This TCR beta chain is from a study of cytomegalovirus exposure and HLA in healthy donors. For the study at large: Genotyping showed around 80% of roughly 400 donors falling in the Caucasian-associated ancestry cluster.

Notes on this clone: Its antigen is not known.

Germline CDR1 reads MRHNA; CDR2 reads SNTAGT. The V gene lost 5 bases and the J gene lost 5 bases, with 9 bases spanning the gap. The CDR3 is 12 residues long. The study's findings and limits: Using a false discovery rate of 0.05, a later analysis showed that approximately 18,000 TCR beta sequences were associated with HLA alleles. Sequences of the TCR beta chain were said to predict the HLA-A and HLA-B alleles of most subjects accurately. It was only CMV serostatus that was available as immune exposure information.

Primers included in the PCR were 60 Vbeta and 13 Jbeta primers. TCRdb's table, derived via immunoSEQ multiplex PCR, lists solely in-frame clones and lacks some. This sample has about 67,000 clones, with about 65% found just once. The genes are TRBV6-4 and TRBJ1-1, with unresolved D. The sequencing input was PBMCs. The source of this sequence is a woman aged 25-40 years in good health and CMV-seronegative. The CDR3 DNA sequence: TGTGCCAGCAGTTACGGAGGGACTGAAGCTTTCTTT. It translates to CASSYGGTEAFF.